The clone carrying this TCR beta chain was counted between two and nine times. Its antigen is as yet unknown. From germline, CDR1 is SQVTM and CDR2 ANQGSEA. With 3 bases removed from V and 3 bases from J, the gap between germline ends came to 11 bases. The CDR3 consists of 13 residues. The sequenced template was cDNA made from the entire isolated RNA. Only in-frame clones appear in the TCRdb table, and some are missing; sequencing was by immunoSEQ multiplex PCR. Of under 300,000 clones in the sample, about 24% were seen once. This specimen comes from a study of beta chain features in type 1 diabetes. Regarding the study as a whole: Type 1 diabetes patients had moderately but significantly shorter TCRB CDR3s in all four CD4+ subsets.

The clonotype was recovered from a woman aged 30 to 39 with type 1 diabetes. V and J are TRBV29-1 and TRBJ1-2; the D gene is possibly TRBD1 (6 bases). Material for sequencing was naive CD4+ T cells from blood. CDR3 region: CSVEGAQDYGYTF. The CDR3, as DNA: TGCAGCGTTGAGGGGGCGCAGGACTATGGCTACACCTTC.